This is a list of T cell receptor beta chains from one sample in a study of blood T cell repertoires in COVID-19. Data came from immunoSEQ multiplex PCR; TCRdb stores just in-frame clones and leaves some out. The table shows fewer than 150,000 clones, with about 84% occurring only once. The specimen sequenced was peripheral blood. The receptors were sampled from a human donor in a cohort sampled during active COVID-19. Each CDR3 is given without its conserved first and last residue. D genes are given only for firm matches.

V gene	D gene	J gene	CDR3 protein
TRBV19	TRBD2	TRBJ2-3	ASSAQRGAGDTQY
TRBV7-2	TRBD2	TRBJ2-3	ASSLGGGGSTDTQY
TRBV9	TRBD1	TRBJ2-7	ASSVARTGEEY
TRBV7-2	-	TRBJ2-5	ASGGAAETQY
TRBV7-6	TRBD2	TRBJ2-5	ASTPGGGVQETQY
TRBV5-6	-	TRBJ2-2	ASSAVGHPLTGELF
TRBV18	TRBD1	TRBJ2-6	ASSDPGQGSGANVLT
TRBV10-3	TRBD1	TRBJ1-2	AISTGQGGGYT
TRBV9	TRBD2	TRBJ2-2	ASSATTSGGTGELF
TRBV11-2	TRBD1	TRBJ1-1	ASSLEERGPFDGVTEAF
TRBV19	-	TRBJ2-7	ASSIVREGSYEQY
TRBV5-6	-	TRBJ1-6	ASSGNRVPNSPLH
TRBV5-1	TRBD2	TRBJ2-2	ASSSGGLANTGELF
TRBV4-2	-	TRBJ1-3	ASSQDRGVGNTIY
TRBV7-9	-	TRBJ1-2	ASSPGGGLYGYT
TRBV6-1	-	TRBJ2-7	ASSEGRQFYEQY
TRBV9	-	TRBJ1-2	ASSVGPRGEGYGYT
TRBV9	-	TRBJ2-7	ASSPGESPYEQY
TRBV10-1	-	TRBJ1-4	ASSARGQGGN
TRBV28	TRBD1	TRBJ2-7	ASMTGTPYEQY
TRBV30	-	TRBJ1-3	AWSPKQGSGNTIY
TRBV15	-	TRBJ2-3	ATSRDSNSYTQY
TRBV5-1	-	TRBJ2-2	ASSSAVGPGELF
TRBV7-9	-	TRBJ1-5	ASSLEGKQPQH
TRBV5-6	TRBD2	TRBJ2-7	ASSLDSGGNEQY
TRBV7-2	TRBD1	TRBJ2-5	ASSPGQDQETQY
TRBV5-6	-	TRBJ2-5	ASSLLPGETQY
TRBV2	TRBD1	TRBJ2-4	ASTKRQGALNIQY
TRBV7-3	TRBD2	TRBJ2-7	ASSWSGGREQY
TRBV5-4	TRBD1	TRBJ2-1	ASSPGTGLYNEQF
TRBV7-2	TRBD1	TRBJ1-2	ASSSRTGGNYGYT
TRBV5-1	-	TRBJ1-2	ASSPGGGGYGYT
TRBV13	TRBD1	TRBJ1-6	ASSFQGGSPYNSPLH
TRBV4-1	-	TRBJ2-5	ASSQASTKRGQETQY
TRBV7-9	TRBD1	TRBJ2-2	ASSFRRQGIGNTGELF
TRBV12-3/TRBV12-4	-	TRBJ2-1	ATCLSNLNEQF
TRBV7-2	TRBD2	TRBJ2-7	ASSRQAGGEQY
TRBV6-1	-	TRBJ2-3	ASSAPGTDTQY
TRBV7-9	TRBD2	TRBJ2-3	ASSQEPGGSYTDTQY
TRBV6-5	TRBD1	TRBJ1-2	ASSSGQGNYGYT
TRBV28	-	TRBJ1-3	ASTLMSSGNTIY
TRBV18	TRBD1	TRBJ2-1	ASSQGGQGYNEQF
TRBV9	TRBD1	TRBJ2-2	ASSSGQAANTGELF
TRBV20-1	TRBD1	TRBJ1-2	SASRQGGGYT
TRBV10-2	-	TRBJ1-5	ASSESGGSNQPQH
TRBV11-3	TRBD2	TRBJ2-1	ASSRTSGGAHEQF
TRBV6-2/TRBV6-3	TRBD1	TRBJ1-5	ASSYVGQSQPQH
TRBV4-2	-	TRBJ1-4	ASSQPSWRVEGEKLF
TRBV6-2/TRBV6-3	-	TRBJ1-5	ASSLDGRVKGNQPQH
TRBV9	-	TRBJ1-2	ASSPSGGANYGYT
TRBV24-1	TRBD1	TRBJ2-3	ATSDPPGQGSTQY
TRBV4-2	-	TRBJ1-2	ASSQDLTGGNYGYT
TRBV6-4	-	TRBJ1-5	ASSDSDRGRAYSNQPQH
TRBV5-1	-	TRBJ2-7	ASSGTQGLVYEQY